A selection of T cell receptor beta chains follows, all from one sample in a study of T-cell memory formation after mild COVID-19. TCRdb redid the calling of the 5' RACE reads with MiXCR, one entry per CDR3 protein. The data show approximately 89,000 distinct CDR3 sequences, 9.5% to 15% seen once. Sample: PBMCs or a T cell subset sorted from them (not recorded which). The source is a man aged 18 to 30 who had mild COVID-19 (a few samples of this study predate the infection). Cell type and time point are not known. CDR3s include the opening cysteine and the closing phenylalanine or tryptophan. A D gene is named only where the DNA matches it firmly. Clone size is not always given. Where it is, it says once, few, many or a class for expanded clones.

cdr3_nt cdr3_aa j_call d_call clone_size v_call
TGTGCCAGCAGTCGCGACTCCCGGGACATCTACGAGCAGTACTTC CASSRDSRDIYEQYF TRBJ2-7 NA NA TRBV12-3/TRBV12-4
TGTGCCAGCAGCTTAACGGGGTCCGAGCAGTACTTC CASSLTGSEQYF TRBJ2-7 NA NA TRBV11-2
TGCGCCAGCAGCCAAGTAGAAGTCGCGGCCGCTTTCTTT CASSQVEVAAAFF TRBJ1-1 NA many TRBV4-1
TGTGCCAGCAGTTACGGGGGGGAAGCTTTCTTT CASSYGGEAFF TRBJ1-1 NA NA TRBV6-5
TGTGCCAGCAGTTTATTCCCAGCGGGGGCCCAAGAGACCCAGTACTTC CASSLFPAGAQETQYF TRBJ2-5 TRBD2 NA TRBV12-3/TRBV12-4
TGCAGCGTTGGGGGGTCCAATGAAAAACTGTTTTTT CSVGGSNEKLFF TRBJ1-4 NA NA TRBV29-1
TGCAGTGCGGAGTCACCGTTTAGCGGGGCCGCTAGCACAGATACGCAGTATTTT CSAESPFSGAASTDTQYF TRBJ2-3 TRBD2 few TRBV20-1
TGTGCCAGCAGTACGACAGGGGCTCTTGAAGCTTTCTTT CASSTTGALEAFF TRBJ1-1 TRBD1 NA TRBV12-3/TRBV12-4
TGCGCCAGCAGCCGCATCAGTAGGGGGAGTAACACTGAAGCTTTCTTT CASSRISRGSNTEAFF TRBJ1-1 NA NA TRBV4-1
TGCAGTGCTAGAGATCCCCCAGAGGCCAAAAACATTCAGTACTTC CSARDPPEAKNIQYF TRBJ2-4 NA NA TRBV20-1
TGCGCCAGCAGCCAAGAGGGAAGGCGCAATCAGCCCCAGCATTTT CASSQEGRRNQPQHF TRBJ1-5 NA NA TRBV4-3
TGCGCCAGCAGCCACACTAGCGGGGAGCAGTTCTTC CASSHTSGEQFF TRBJ2-1 TRBD2 NA TRBV4-1
TGTGCCAGCAGCCAAGATCTAAGAGGTGGGCACAATGAGCAGTTCTTC CASSQDLRGGHNEQFF TRBJ2-1 NA few TRBV3-1
TGTGCCAGCAGAGCCGGGACAGGGCGTGACACCGGGGAGCTGTTTTTT CASRAGTGRDTGELFF TRBJ2-2 TRBD1 NA TRBV2
TGTGCCAGCAGCTTTAAGCCGGGGACGGACACCGGGGAGCTGTTTTTT CASSFKPGTDTGELFF TRBJ2-2 NA NA TRBV5-4
TGCAGCGTTGAAGTTGCAGGGGAATTGGATGAGCAGTTCTTC CSVEVAGELDEQFF TRBJ2-1 NA NA TRBV29-1
TGTGCCAGCAGCATGCTCGTGGCGACGCACGATACGCAGTATTTT CASSMLVATHDTQYF TRBJ2-3 NA NA TRBV11-2
TGTGCCAGCAGCCAAGCAGGCTCTGGGGCCAACGTCCTGACTTTC CASSQAGSGANVLTF TRBJ2-6 NA NA TRBV3-1
TGTGCCAGCAGTGAAAGAGGGAGCACAGATACGCAGTATTTT CASSERGSTDTQYF TRBJ2-3 NA many TRBV6-4
TGTGCCACCAGCAGAGATGTCAGTAAAGTTCAGTACTTC CATSRDVSKVQYF TRBJ2-4 NA NA TRBV15
TGTGCCAGCAGTTCGACAGGGGACACAGATACGCAGTATTTT CASSSTGDTDTQYF TRBJ2-3 TRBD1 few TRBV12-3/TRBV12-4
TGTGCCAGCACCATCGGGGGAGCTGAAGCTTTCTTT CASTIGGAEAFF TRBJ1-1 NA NA TRBV12-3/TRBV12-4
TGTGCCAGCAGCTTGTTGCAGGGGACAACTAATGAAAAACTGTTTTTT CASSLLQGTTNEKLFF TRBJ1-4 NA few TRBV5-6
TGTGCCACCGGATTGGGTGCCACCGGGGAGCTGTTTTTT CATGLGATGELFF TRBJ2-2 NA few TRBV6-2/TRBV6-3
TGTGCCAGCAGCTTTCGCACGCTGCAAGAGACCCAGTACTTC CASSFRTLQETQYF TRBJ2-5 NA few TRBV7-9